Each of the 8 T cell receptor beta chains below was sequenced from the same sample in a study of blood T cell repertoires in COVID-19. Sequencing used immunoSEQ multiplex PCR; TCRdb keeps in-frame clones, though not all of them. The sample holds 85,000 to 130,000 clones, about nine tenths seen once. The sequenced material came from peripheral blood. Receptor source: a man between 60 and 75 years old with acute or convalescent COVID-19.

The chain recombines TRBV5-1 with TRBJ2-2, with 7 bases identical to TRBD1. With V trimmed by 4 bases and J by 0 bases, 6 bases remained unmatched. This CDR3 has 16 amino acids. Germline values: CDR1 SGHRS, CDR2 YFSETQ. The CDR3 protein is CASSHPGTANTGELFF. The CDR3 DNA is TGCGCCAGCAGCCACCCCGGGACAGCGAACACCGGGGAGCTGTTTTTT.

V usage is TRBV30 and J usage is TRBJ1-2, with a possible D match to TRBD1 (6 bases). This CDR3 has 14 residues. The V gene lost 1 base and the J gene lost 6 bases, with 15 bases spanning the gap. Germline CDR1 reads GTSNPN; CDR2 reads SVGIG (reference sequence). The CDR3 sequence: CAWSARGRGDGYTF. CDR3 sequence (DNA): TGTGCCTGGAGTGCAAGGGGGAGAGGGGATGGCTACACCTTC.

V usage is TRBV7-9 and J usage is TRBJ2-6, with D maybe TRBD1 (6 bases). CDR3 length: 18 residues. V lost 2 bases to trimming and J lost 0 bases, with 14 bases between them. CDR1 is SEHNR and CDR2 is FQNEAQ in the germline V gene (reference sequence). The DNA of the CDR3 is TGTGCCAGCAGCTTATCGACAGGTCCAAGCTCTGGGGCCAACGTCCTGACTTTC. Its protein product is CASSLSTGPSSGANVLTF.

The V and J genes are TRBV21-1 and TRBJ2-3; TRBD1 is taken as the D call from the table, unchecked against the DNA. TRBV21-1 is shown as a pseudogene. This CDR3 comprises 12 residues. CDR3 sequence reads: CASSKQTDTQYF. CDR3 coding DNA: TGTGCCAGCAGCAAACAAACAGATACGCAGTATTTT.

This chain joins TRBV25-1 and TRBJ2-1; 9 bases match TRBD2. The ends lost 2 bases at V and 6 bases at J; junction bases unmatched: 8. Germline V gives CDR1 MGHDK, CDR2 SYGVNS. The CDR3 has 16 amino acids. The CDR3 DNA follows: TGTGCCAGCAGTGAACCGCGGGAGGGTCTCGGCAATGAGCAGTTCTTC. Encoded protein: CASSEPREGLGNEQFF.

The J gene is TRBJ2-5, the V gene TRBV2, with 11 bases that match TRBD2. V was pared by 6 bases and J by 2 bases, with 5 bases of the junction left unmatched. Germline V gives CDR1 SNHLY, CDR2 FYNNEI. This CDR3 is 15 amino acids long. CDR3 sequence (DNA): TGTGCCAGCAGACCTCGACTAGCGGGGCAAGAGACCCAGTACTTC. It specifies CASRPRLAGQETQYF.

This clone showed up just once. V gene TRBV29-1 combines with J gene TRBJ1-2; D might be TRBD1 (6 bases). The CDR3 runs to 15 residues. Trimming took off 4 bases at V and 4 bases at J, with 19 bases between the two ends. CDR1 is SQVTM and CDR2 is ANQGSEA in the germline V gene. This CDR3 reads CSVVGGLSSGYGYTF. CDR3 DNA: TGCAGCGTTGTCGGGGGGCTATCGTCAGGCTATGGCTACACCTTC.

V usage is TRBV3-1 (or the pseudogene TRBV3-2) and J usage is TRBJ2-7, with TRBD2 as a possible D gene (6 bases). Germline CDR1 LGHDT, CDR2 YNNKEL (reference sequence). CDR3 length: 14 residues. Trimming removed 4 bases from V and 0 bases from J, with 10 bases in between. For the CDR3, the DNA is TGTGCCAGCAGCCGGGGGGACTCCTCCTACGAGCAGTACGTC. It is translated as CASSRGDSSYEQYV.